The entry below describes one T cell receptor beta chain. The method was immunoSEQ multiplex PCR; TCRdb's version includes in-frame clones alone and lacks a portion of them. In the table there are some 46,000 clones, approximately 85% of which are singletons. The entry originates in a study of blood T cell repertoires in COVID-19. Study in general: Samples came from the United States, Italy and Spain, spanning acute and convalescent COVID-19.

Germline CDR1 is MNHNS and CDR2 is SASEGT. The V and J ends lost 2 bases and 4 bases, in that order; junction bases with no gene match: 4. The CDR3 totals 15 residues. The receptor was derived from a man aged 55-75 years with acute or convalescent COVID-19. The material sequenced was peripheral blood. The chain recombines TRBV6-1 with TRBJ2-2, with TRBD2 identical over 7 bases. In nucleotides, the CDR3 is TGTGCCAGCAGTGAATCGGTAGCGGGCACCGGGGAGCTGTTTTTT. Translating gives CASSESVAGTGELFF.